Each of the 16 T cell receptor beta chains below was sequenced from the same sample in a study of cytomegalovirus exposure and HLA in healthy donors. 13 Jbeta primers and 60 Vbeta primers were used for the PCR. Assay used: immunoSEQ multiplex PCR; TCRdb lists only in-frame clones, some missing. The table lists some 91,000 clones, roughly 80% of them singletons. The sequencing sample was made of PBMCs. The receptors were gathered from a man aged 40-50 years in good health and CMV-seropositive.

The J gene is TRBJ1-1, the V gene TRBV29-1; no definite D call. V was pared by 6 bases and J by 9 bases, with 11 bases between. Germline V gene lookup returns CDR1 SQVTM and CDR2 ANQGSEA. The CDR3 runs 10 residues. CDR3 residues: CSVGEHQAFF. The CDR3 coding sequence is TGCAGCGTCGGGGAACATCAAGCTTTCTTT.

This chain uses TRBV2 with TRBJ2-1; TRBD2 matches 7 bases. Germline lookup yields CDR1 SNHLY and CDR2 FYNNEI. V shed 8 bases and J 16 bases; nucleotides not matched to a gene: 11. This CDR3 spans 11 amino acids. The CDR3 DNA reads as TGTGCCAGCGGGGGGGGACGAGCTTCATTCTTC. Translated: CASGGGRASFF.

The chain joins TRBV28 to TRBJ1-1; the match to TRBD1 covers 7 bases. Losses at the gene ends were 6 bases for V and 6 bases for J; bases not matched to a gene: 10. Germline V gene data show CDR1 as MDHEN and CDR2 as SYDVKM. This CDR3 spans 14 amino acids. The CDR3 nucleotides read TGTGCCAGCAGATTTCAGGGGGAAAGGTCTGAAGCTTTCTTT. Its protein product is CASRFQGERSEAFF. The variable domain in full, completed from reference TRBV28 and TRBJ1-1, reads DVKVTQSSRYLVKRTGEKVFLECVQDMDHENMFWYRQDPGLGLRLIYFSYDVKMKEKGDIPEGYSVSREKKERFSLILESASTNQTSMYLCASRFQGERSEAFFGQGTRLTVV.

V usage is TRBV30 and J usage is TRBJ2-7, with D perhaps matching TRBD1 (5 bases). Deletions cut 4 bases from V and 2 bases from J, with 21 bases between. This CDR3 spans 16 amino acids. Per the germline V gene, CDR1 is GTSNPN and CDR2 is SVGIG (reference sequence). CDR3 nucleotide sequence: TGTGCCTGGAAGGGGTTCAGTGACGAAAGAACCTACGAGCAGTACTTC. Amino acid sequence: CAWKGFSDERTYEQYF.

CDR3 DNA sequence: TGTGCCAGCAGCTTCGGGACAGGGAGTTACGAGCAGTACTTC. As protein: CASSFGTGSYEQYF. The J gene is TRBJ2-7, the V gene TRBV7-2; 9 bases match TRBD1. V gave up 3 bases and J gave up 4 bases; unmatched junction bases: 4. The CDR3 totals 14 residues. Germline-derived CDR1 and CDR2 are SGHTA and FQGNSA.

The J gene is TRBJ2-1, the V gene TRBV7-3; the D gene is possibly TRBD2 (7 bases). Per germline, CDR1 SGHTA and CDR2 FQGTGA. V was shortened by 4 bases and J by 5 bases, with 15 bases between the two germline ends. CDR3 length: 15 residues. The CDR3 DNA reads TGTGCCAGCAGCTCCGGGGGGCTTGGACACAATGAGCAGTTCTTC. Amino acid sequence: CASSSGGLGHNEQFF.

This clone appeared a single time. The chain links TRBV18 to TRBJ2-5, with unresolved D. The germline CDR1 and CDR2 sequences are KGHSH and LQKENI. This CDR3 has 12 amino acids. Trimming removed 4 bases from V and 4 bases from J, with 7 bases in between. CDR3 in DNA: TGTGCCAGCTCACTGACTGGAGAGACCCAGTACTTC. Translation gives CASSLTGETQYF.

The rearrangement links TRBV7-2 to TRBJ2-7; a weak D match, TRBD2 (5 bases). Trimming stripped 1 base from V and 0 bases from J, with 10 bases between. Germline V gives CDR1 SGHTA, CDR2 FQGNSA. The CDR3 totals 15 residues. The CDR3 bases are TGTGCCAGCAGCTTAGAGGTAGGGAGCTCCTACGAGCAGTACTTC. Its translation is CASSLEVGSSYEQYF.

This clone has more than one count but fewer than ten. The chain joins TRBV13 to TRBJ1-1, with 10 bases that match TRBD1. Trimming at V came to 3 bases and at J to 5 bases, leaving 3 bases not matched to a gene. Per germline, CDR1 PRHDT and CDR2 FYEKMQ (reference sequence). This CDR3 is built from 14 residues. The chain's CDR3 is CASSFGTGVTEAFF. CDR3 DNA sequence: TGTGCCAGCAGCTTTGGGACAGGGGTGACTGAAGCTTTCTTT.

The rearrangement links TRBV4-1 to TRBJ1-4; 11 positions agree with TRBD1. After removal of 1 base from V and 0 bases from J, the junction contained 4 bases not matched to a gene. Germline lookup yields CDR1 MGHRA and CDR2 YSYEKL. This CDR3 comprises 18 residues. This chain's CDR3 is CASSQARGQGATNEKLFF. DNA of the CDR3: TGCGCCAGCAGCCAAGCCAGGGGACAGGGGGCAACTAATGAAAAACTGTTTTTT.

The V and J genes are TRBV13 and TRBJ2-5, with 7 bases aligning to TRBD1. The length of the CDR3 is 20 residues. Trimming cost V 5 bases and J 1 base; bases outside gene matches: 22. Germline loops: CDR1 PRHDT, CDR2 FYEKMQ (reference sequence). The CDR3 sequence: CASSLRQGGYEGLSQETQYF. For the CDR3, the DNA is TGTGCCAGCAGCCTACGACAGGGCGGGTATGAGGGCCTAAGCCAAGAGACCCAGTACTTC.

J is TRBJ2-7 and V is TRBV19, with TRBD1 matching over 10 bases. J was trimmed by 2 bases and V by 7 bases; bases with no gene match: 8. CDR3 size: 15 residues. The germline CDR1 and CDR2 sequences are LNHDA and SQIVND (reference sequence). For the CDR3, the DNA is TGTGCCAGTACCTCGACAGGGGGCTTAACCTACGAGCAGTACTTC. Its protein product is CASTSTGGLTYEQYF.

V is TRBV7-2 and J is TRBJ1-4; D call uncertain. Trimming took 2 bases from V and 4 from J, leaving 17 bases between them. CDR3 length: 17 residues. From germline, CDR1 is SGHTA and CDR2 FQGNSA. The CDR3 bases are TGTGCCAGCAGCTTAAATATGGCGGGGAGCTTTAATGAAAAACTGTTTTTT. Translation: CASSLNMAGSFNEKLFF.

The chain joins TRBV19 to TRBJ2-7; TRBD2 is a possible D gene (5 bases). The CDR3 covers 13 residues. The V gene's germline CDR1 is LNHDA and CDR2 SQIVND (reference sequence). V was trimmed by 3 bases and J by 4 bases, leaving 10 bases between them. CDR3 protein: CASSIGGLYEQYF. CDR3 sequence (DNA): TGTGCCAGTAGTATCGGCGGGCTTTACGAGCAGTACTTC.

The rearrangement uses TRBV7-8 and TRBJ2-2; 15 nucleotides line up with TRBD2. The CDR3 length is 17 residues. The V gene's germline CDR1 is SGHVS and CDR2 FQNEAQ. V lost 4 bases to trimming and J lost 4 bases; unmatched junction nucleotides: 4. In DNA form, the CDR3 reads TGTGCCAGCAGCTGGGGACTAGCGGGGGGCAGCACCGGGGAGCTGTTTTTT. Translation gives CASSWGLAGGSTGELFF. Based on the CDR3 plus reference TRBV7-8 and TRBJ2-2, the full variable domain is GAGVSQSPRYKVAKRGQDVALRCDPISGHVSLFWYQQALGQGPEFLTYFQNEAQLDKSGLPSDRFFAERPEGSVSTLKIQRTQQEDSAVYLCASSWGLAGGSTGELFFGEGSRLTVL.

In its sample, this clone was seen once. This sequence joins TRBV5-1 and TRBJ1-2; 12 bases line up with TRBD1. This CDR3 region has 17 residues. V was pared by 3 bases and J by 5 bases, with 11 bases of the junction left unmatched. The V gene's germline CDR1 is SGHRS and CDR2 YFSETQ. Here the CDR3 DNA reads TGCGCCAGCAGCTGGGTGGGGACAGGGGGCGCTGAGTATGGCTACACCTTC. Protein: CASSWVGTGGAEYGYTF. Filled out from reference TRBV5-1 and TRBJ1-2, the complete variable domain reads KAGVTQTPRYLIKTRGQQVTLSCSPISGHRSVSWYQQTPGQGLQFLFEYFSETQRNKGNFPGRFSGRQFSNSRSEMNVSTLELGDSALYLCASSWVGTGGAEYGYTFGSGTRLTVV.